This is a list of T cell receptor beta chains from one sample in a study of cytomegalovirus exposure and HLA in healthy donors. Profiling relied on immunoSEQ multiplex PCR, and the TCRdb table lists in-frame clones only, not all of them. Seen here are about 79,000 clones, approximately 69% observed once, and the top ten hold over 7.5%. The sample was PBMCs. The receptor set was obtained from a man between 40 and 49 years old in good health and CMV-seropositive. Each CDR3 is given with its conserved first and last residue.

TRBV27 | CASGRQGAAYGYTF
TRBV4-1 | CASSQWQQETQYF
TRBV5-1 | CASSLGQGGAGELFF
TRBV28 | CATRTGTGGTEAFF
TRBV29-1 | CSVSRAYREKSTDTQYF
TRBV2 | CASSESVVMRSYEQYF
TRBV4-3 | CASSQDGEQETQYF
TRBV9 | CASSVDPGTGRNTGELFF
TRBV4-3 | CASSQVGGRATNEKLFF
TRBV7-3 | CASEQAGGGTQYF
TRBV6-5 | CASRGIAGRYEQYF
TRBV29-1 | CSVAPGGNEKLFF
TRBV5-1 | CASSSGQLNTGELFF
TRBV28 | CASSQFQVSPLHF
TRBV18 | CASSQEGNTEAFF
TRBV28 | CASRDRGSTEAFF
TRBV10-3 | CAIRETSPNTGELFF
TRBV30 | CATTPWPDTQYF
TRBV6-5 | CASSYAGTGGTDTQYF
TRBV29-1 | CSVEEAGLLYGYTF
TRBV7-2 | CASSFAETQYF
TRBV1 | CTSSPLRLHF
TRBV25-1 | CASRDSYEQYF
TRBV7-9 | CASSLGGGSGNTIYF
TRBV18 | CASSPLGTGVEKLFF
TRBV9 | CASSPSMNTEAFF
TRBV2 | CASSKRGQGLYYYEQYF
TRBV5-6 | CASSLDRVTDTQYF
TRBV10-3 | CAISGEGYTF
TRBV27 | CASSFSREGPGELFF
TRBV7-3 | CASSLSESDEQYF
TRBV2 | CASRGDSLPLHF
TRBV28 | CASSLQQGGTEAFF
TRBV25-1 | CASSAPSVERTGELFF
TRBV7-9 | CASSLGASGSGLHEQFF
TRBV7-9 | CASSHSTAGTGTLGSPLHF
TRBV4-1 | CASSRLDSRLEKLFF
TRBV13 | CASRTKNTEAFF
TRBV2 | CASGQGIVGGNTIYF
TRBV5-1 | CASSPLEGGANVLTF
TRBV30 | CASSGSHEQYF
TRBV4-2 | CASSQDQRGGTETQYF
TRBV5-1 | CASSIWTGGYDEQFF